This T cell receptor (beta chain) was profiled in a study of T cell repertoires in cytomegalovirus infection. V shed 2 bases, J shed 8 bases, and the junction held 13 bases outside the gene matches. Germline V CDR1 and CDR2: SGHRS, YFSETQ. This CDR3 contains 15 residues. General observations from the study: Ex vivo, HLA-C-restricted CMV-specific TCR beta clonotypes prevailed over the rest of the response.

Details on this clonotype: Its target is unknown.

TCRdb re-called the reads through MiXCR, storing one row per CDR3 protein. The repertoire holds fewer than 1,000,000 distinct CDR3 sequences, with 31% as singletons. The rearrangement joins TRBV5-1 to TRBJ2-7; 7 bases map to TRBD1. Sequenced here: cultured CD8+ T cells from PBMCs, sampled from culture after CMV antigen stimulation. This clonotype originated in a human donor in good health (CMV status not recorded). Some clones in this sample may be carry-over from other donors' samples. The CDR3 DNA reads as TGCGCCAGCAGCTTCCGGGACAGTGTTTACGATCAGCAGTACTTC. This translates into CASSFRDSVYDQQYF.